A selection of T cell receptor beta chains follows, all from one sample in a study of monozygotic twins with inflammatory bowel disease. TCRdb reworked the 5' RACE reads into one entry per CDR3 protein, no DNA. In all, the sample yields about 450,000 distinct CDR3 sequences. The sample was blood. The receptors originated from a human donor with ulcerative colitis or Crohn's disease, or a healthy co-twin of an affected twin (not recorded which). Both conserved end residues are part of each CDR3.

CDR3 length	V gene	J gene	CDR3 protein
15	TRBV4-3	TRBJ2-4	CASSQEGAGGNIQYF
16	TRBV6-2/TRBV6-3	TRBJ2-3	CASSGGLSKSTDTQYF
12	TRBV10-3	TRBJ2-3	CAISGVADTQYF
16	TRBV10-3	TRBJ2-1	CAILDPASGRRNEQFF
14	TRBV7-2	TRBJ2-1	CASSLAGFLNEQFF
13	TRBV18	TRBJ1-1	CASSPAGFTEAFF
13	TRBV27	TRBJ1-3	CASSLDMGNTIYF
14	TRBV24-1	TRBJ2-1	CATSDPSLGNEQFF
15	TRBV20-1	TRBJ2-1	CSATSDSGRNNEQFF
15	TRBV4-2	TRBJ2-2	CASSLQGRSTGELFF
14	TRBV5-1	TRBJ1-1	CASSLRGMSTEAFF
15	TRBV7-2	TRBJ1-4	CASSLQGSPNEKLFF
13	TRBV29-1	TRBJ1-1	CSVGTGGNTEAFF
14	TRBV7-9	TRBJ1-2	CASSLDREVYGYTF
13	TRBV5-1	TRBJ1-2	CASCDDSSYGYTF
13	TRBV7-2	TRBJ2-3	CASSSGGRLRHYF
13	TRBV25-1	TRBJ2-7	CASRGLWTYEQYF
15	TRBV19	TRBJ1-3	CASLGTDLSGNTIYF